Following are 26 T cell receptor beta chains from one sample sequenced in a study of beta chain features in type 1 diabetes. Reverse transcribing all isolated RNA meant expressed TCRB transcripts were sequenced. Sequenced by immunoSEQ multiplex PCR; TCRdb stores in-frame clones only, minus some. The table records under 500,000 clones, about 30% of them present only once. Material: naive CD4+ T cells from blood. These receptors were collected from a man younger than 35 in good health.

This clone was seen a handful of times. The CDR3 DNA follows: TGCAGTGCCAAGACAAGTGGCTACACCTTC. This encodes CSAKTSGYTF. The chain employs TRBV20-1 and TRBJ1-2; D is unresolved. V lost 6 bases and J lost 7, with 9 bases in between. The CDR3 runs 10 residues. From germline, CDR1 is DFQATT and CDR2 SNEGSKA (reference sequence).

This clone has more than one count but fewer than ten. This chain connects TRBV14 to TRBJ2-1; TRBD2 might be the D (5 bases). Trimming left V 0 bases short and J 9 bases short, with 9 bases between. There are 13 residues in the CDR3. Germline CDR1 is SGHDN and CDR2 is FVKESK. The DNA for the CDR3 is TGTGCCAGCAGCCAAGAACTAGTAAGTGAGCAGTTCTTC. Protein sequence: CASSQELVSEQFF. The entire variable domain, with the rest obtained from reference TRBV14 and TRBJ2-1, is as follows: EAGVTQFPSHSVIEKGQTVTLRCDPISGHDNLYWYRRVMGKEIKFLLHFVKESKQDESGMPNNRFLAERTGGTYSTLKVQPAELEDSGVYFCASSQELVSEQFFGPGTRLTVL.

The rearrangement uses TRBV7-9 and TRBJ2-1; no definite D call. Trimming stripped 6 bases from V and 0 bases from J, with 12 bases between. This CDR3 is 15 amino acids long. CDR1 SEHNR and CDR2 FQNEAQ come from the germline V gene (reference sequence). As DNA, the CDR3 is TGTGCCAGCAGGGCCCGACTGGCCTCCTACAATGAGCAGTTCTTC. Protein product: CASRARLASYNEQFF.

The chain combines TRBV28 with TRBJ1-4, with no clear D. With 5 bases removed from V and 7 bases from J, the gap between germline ends came to 14 bases. The germline gives CDR1 MDHEN, CDR2 SYDVKM. The CDR3 length is 14 residues. The chain's CDR3 is CASSPLGFGEKLFF. For the CDR3, the DNA is TGTGCCAGCAGTCCCCTGGGCTTTGGTGAAAAACTGTTTTTT.

This clone was counted between two and nine times. The V gene is TRBV30, the J gene TRBJ1-2; 10 bases agree with TRBD1. Per germline, CDR1 GTSNPN and CDR2 SVGIG (reference sequence). Unmatched junction bases numbered 5, after V lost 0 bases and J lost 4 bases. The CDR3 loop spans 15 amino acids. The CDR3 nucleotides are TGTGCCTGGAGTGTCTCTTGGGACAGGGGCTATGGCTACACCTTC. It specifies CAWSVSWDRGYGYTF. The entire variable domain, with the rest obtained from reference TRBV30 and TRBJ1-2, is as follows: SQTIHQWPATLVQPVGSPLSLECTVEGTSNPNLYWYRQAAGRGLQLLFYSVGIGQISSEVPQNLSASRPQDRQFILSSKKLLLSDSGFYLCAWSVSWDRGYGYTFGSGTRLTVV.

The table lists this clone with a few counts. This chain links TRBV10-3 with TRBJ2-5; tentative D call: TRBD1 (5 bases). The V gene lost 0 bases and the J gene lost 4 bases, with 9 bases spanning the gap. The germline CDR1 and CDR2 sequences are ENHRY and SYGVKD. CDR3 size: 14 residues. The CDR3 DNA reads TGTGCCATCAGTGAGTCCAGGGTGGCAGAGACCCAGTACTTC. Protein sequence: CAISESRVAETQYF.

This rearrangement joins TRBV28 to TRBJ2-7, with 9 positions matching TRBD1. V shed 7 bases and J 2 bases; nucleotides not matched to a gene: 6. Germline CDR1 and CDR2: MDHEN and SYDVKM. The CDR3 covers 14 residues. The CDR3 sequence: CASTFGTGTYEQYF. As DNA, the CDR3 is TGTGCCAGCACCTTCGGGACAGGGACCTACGAGCAGTACTTC. Supplemented by reference TRBV28 and TRBJ2-7, the full variable domain reads DVKVTQSSRYLVKRTGEKVFLECVQDMDHENMFWYRQDPGLGLRLIYFSYDVKMKEKGDIPEGYSVSREKKERFSLILESASTNQTSMYLCASTFGTGTYEQYFGPGTRLTVT.

This chain connects TRBV7-2 to TRBJ2-7, with D unresolved. The CDR3 runs 12 residues. The germline V and J ends were trimmed by 2 bases and 6 bases, with 8 bases remaining between them. CDR1 is SGHTA and CDR2 is FQGNSA in the germline V gene. CDR3 sequence: CASSLNRIEQYF. The CDR3 region has the DNA TGTGCCAGCAGCTTAAACCGGATCGAGCAGTACTTC.

As for this clone: The sample contains more than one DNA sequence encoding this CDR3. This rearrangement joins TRBV20-1 to TRBJ2-1; no reliable D call. Deletions cut 5 bases from V and 1 base from J, with 3 bases between. The CDR3 covers 11 residues. Germline CDR1 is DFQATT and CDR2 is SNEGSKA (reference sequence). Written as DNA, the CDR3 is TGCAGTGCTGGATCCTACAATGAGCAGTTCTTC. Protein product: CSAGSYNEQFF.

The chain couples TRBV30 to TRBJ1-1; D is unclear. The CDR3 spans 13 residues. V was clipped by 5 bases and J by 5 bases, with 15 bases between them. Germline CDR1 reads GTSNPN; CDR2 reads SVGIG (reference sequence). CDR3 region: CAWFVGGRTEAFF. Written as DNA, the CDR3 is TGTGCCTGGTTCGTAGGTGGGCGTACTGAAGCTTTCTTT.

This clone was detected a few times. J is TRBJ2-7 and V is TRBV4-1; D call uncertain. Looked up from germline, CDR1 is MGHRA and CDR2 is YSYEKL. CDR3 length: 14 amino acids. Trimming cost V 2 bases and J 0 bases, with 8 bases left between them. The CDR3 nucleotides read TGCGCCAGCAGCCAACCCACTTCCTCCTACGAGCAGTACTTC. This sequence encodes CASSQPTSSYEQYF.

J is TRBJ2-7 and V is TRBV7-6, with D tentatively TRBD1 (6 bases). The CDR3 contains 15 residues. Germline lookup yields CDR1 SGHVS and CDR2 FNYEAQ. The germline V and J ends were trimmed by 2 bases and 2 bases, with 13 bases remaining between them. The CDR3 DNA reads TGTGCCAGCAGCTTACAGGGGATGGGCCCCTACGAGCAGTACTTC. This gives the protein CASSLQGMGPYEQYF.

This clone appeared a few times. The genes are TRBV30 and TRBJ1-1; D not certain. V gave up 0 bases and J gave up 3 bases, with 11 bases separating them. This CDR3 is built from 14 residues. Germline CDR1 is GTSNPN and CDR2 is SVGIG (reference sequence). The CDR3 is CAWSVRASDTEAFF. In nucleotides, the CDR3 is TGTGCCTGGAGTGTAAGGGCGAGCGACACTGAAGCTTTCTTT.

The chain combines TRBV30 with TRBJ1-5; 8 bases align to TRBD1. Germline CDR1 is GTSNPN and CDR2 is SVGIG (reference sequence). The length of the CDR3 is 15 residues. J lost 0 bases, V lost 4 bases, and 5 bases had no gene match. CDR3 loop: CAWTPDRDSNQPQHF. The DNA for the CDR3 is TGTGCCTGGACCCCGGACAGGGATAGCAATCAGCCCCAGCATTTT.

This clone was seen a handful of times. The V and J genes are TRBV29-1 and TRBJ2-4; D ambiguous. The CDR3 totals 12 residues. Germline assignment: CDR1 SQVTM and CDR2 ANQGSEA. Deletions cut 5 bases from V and 5 bases from J, with 10 bases between. Here the CDR3 DNA reads TGCAGCGTTTGGGCAGGAGAAAACATTCAGTACTTC. Amino acids: CSVWAGENIQYF.

This chain joins TRBV7-2 and TRBJ2-1, with TRBD2 matching over 11 bases. The CDR3 is 15 amino acids. Germline-derived CDR1 and CDR2 are SGHTA and FQGNSA. V lost 3 bases to trimming and J lost 6 bases; unmatched junction nucleotides: 4. CDR3: CASSFPGLAGNEQFF. The CDR3 DNA is TGTGCCAGCAGCTTCCCCGGACTAGCGGGCAATGAGCAGTTCTTC.

The CDR3 region has the DNA TGCGCCAGCAGCTTGGGACCAAGCCCAGATACGCAGTATTTT. This sequence encodes CASSLGPSPDTQYF. The chain links TRBV5-1 to TRBJ2-3; no reliable D call. CDR1 is SGHRS and CDR2 is YFSETQ in the germline V gene. Between the trimmed V and J ends, which lost 0 bases and 4 bases, there was a span of 9 bases. This CDR3 spans 14 amino acids.

V gene TRBV29-1 combines with J gene TRBJ2-5; D perhaps matches TRBD1 (6 bases). The J call may not be correct, given that the DNA end is closer to TRBJ2-7. CDR3 size: 12 residues. From germline, CDR1 is SQVTM and CDR2 ANQGSEA. CDR3 in amino acids: CSVGDNSYEQYF. The CDR3 nucleotides are TGCAGCGTGGGGGACAACTCCTACGAGCAGTACTTC.

V gene TRBV18 combines with J gene TRBJ1-1; 7 bases agree with TRBD1. Losses at the gene ends were 1 base for V and 7 bases for J; bases not matched to a gene: 0. The V gene's germline CDR1 is KGHSH and CDR2 LQKENI. The CDR3 covers 12 residues. The DNA for the CDR3 is TGTGCCAGCTCACCACGACAGGGTGAAGCTTTCTTT. Protein: CASSPRQGEAFF.

This clone was picked up a small number of times. The CDR3 nucleotides read TGTGCCACCAGCAGAGAATTCGGGGCTAACTATGGCTACACCTTC. Its translation is CATSREFGANYGYTF. The rearrangement links TRBV15 to TRBJ1-2; D ambiguous. The CDR3 totals 15 residues. Trimming cost V 0 bases and J 0 bases, with 8 bases left between them. Germline loops: CDR1 LNHNV, CDR2 YYDKDF (reference sequence). The full variable domain, in which reference TRBV15 and TRBJ1-2 provide the parts outside the CDR3, is DAMVIQNPRYQVTQFGKPVTLSCSQTLNHNVMYWYQQKSSQAPKLLFHYYDKDFNNEADTPDNFQSRRPNTSFCFLDIRSPGLGDTAMYLCATSREFGANYGYTFGSGTRLTVV.

The chain links TRBV29-1 to TRBJ2-1; D is uncertain. The germline V gene has CDR1 SQVTM and CDR2 ANQGSEA. The V end was cut by 2 bases, the J end by 5 bases, with 7 bases between. The CDR3 runs to 12 residues. The CDR3 region is CSVERSNNEQFF. In DNA, the CDR3 is TGCAGCGTTGAACGCTCTAACAATGAGCAGTTCTTC.

In its sample, this clone was seen once. This CDR3 reads CASSQGGSYEQYF. The CDR3 DNA reads as TGCGCCAGCAGCCAGGGTGGGTCCTACGAGCAGTACTTC. The chain uses TRBV4-1 and TRBJ2-7; D is unresolved. Germline loops: CDR1 MGHRA, CDR2 YSYEKL. V gave up 3 bases and J gave up 1 base, with 7 bases separating them. CDR3 length: 13 residues.

A few counts support this clone. The rearrangement joins TRBV7-2 to TRBJ2-7; 12 positions agree with TRBD2. The CDR3 is made up of 15 amino acids. Trimming cost V 5 bases and J 4 bases; bases outside gene matches: 6. The germline CDR1 and CDR2 sequences are SGHTA and FQGNSA. The CDR3 protein is CASSAGTSGQYEQYF. The CDR3 nucleotides read TGTGCCAGCAGCGCCGGGACTAGCGGGCAATACGAGCAGTACTTC.

This chain connects TRBV15 to TRBJ2-2; no reliable D call. Trimming shortened V by 5 bases and J by 6 bases, and 16 bases separated the two germline ends. The CDR3 has 15 amino acids. Germline V gene lookup returns CDR1 LNHNV and CDR2 YYDKDF (reference sequence). DNA for the CDR3: TGTGCCACCAGCCTGCTACGTTCGAGTGCCGGGGAGCTGTTTTTT. As protein: CATSLLRSSAGELFF.

V gene TRBV29-1 combines with J gene TRBJ1-2, with 11 bases fitting TRBD1. The CDR3 runs 14 residues. Trimming took 7 bases from V and 4 from J; bases not matched to a gene: 8. CDR1 is SQVTM, CDR2 ANQGSEA, per germline. CDR3 sequence: CSAADRGLIYGYTF. The DNA for the CDR3 is TGCAGCGCCGCGGACAGGGGGCTTATCTATGGCTACACCTTC.

This clone was observed a handful of times. J is TRBJ1-1 and V is TRBV30, with D tentatively TRBD1 (6 bases). Per germline, CDR1 GTSNPN and CDR2 SVGIG (reference sequence). CDR3 size: 13 residues. V was cut by 4 bases and J by 1 base, with 10 bases left in between. Here the CDR3 DNA reads TGTGCCTGGAATGGCAGGGGGAACACTGAAGCTTTCTTT. Translated, it gives CAWNGRGNTEAFF.